Presented here are 16 T cell receptor beta chains from one specimen sequenced in a study of blood T cell repertoires in COVID-19. Method: immunoSEQ multiplex PCR; TCRdb's copy keeps in-frame clones and lacks some. The repertoire includes about 140,000 clones, 85% to 90% of them detected once, and approximately 1.4% sits in the top ten. The sample taken for sequencing was peripheral blood. These receptors came from an older woman with acute or convalescent COVID-19.

The rearrangement uses TRBV7-8 and TRBJ1-1; TRBD1 aligns across 8 bases. CDR1 SGHVS and CDR2 FQNEAQ come from the germline V gene. J was trimmed by 10 bases and V by 5 bases; bases with no gene match: 6. The CDR3 is made up of 12 amino acids. CDR3 region: CASSRTGTTAFF. CDR3 DNA sequence: TGTGCCAGCAGCCGGACAGGGACGACAGCTTTCTTT. Drawing the rest from reference TRBV7-8 and TRBJ1-1, the complete variable domain is GAGVSQSPRYKVAKRGQDVALRCDPISGHVSLFWYQQALGQGPEFLTYFQNEAQLDKSGLPSDRFFAERPEGSVSTLKIQRTQQEDSAVYLCASSRTGTTAFFGQGTRLTVV.

V is TRBV30 and J is TRBJ2-5; TRBD1 matches 8 bases. CDR3 length: 18 residues. V shed 7 bases, J shed 0 bases, and the junction held 19 bases outside the gene matches. The germline V gene has CDR1 GTSNPN and CDR2 SVGIG (reference sequence). This CDR3 reads CASKGQGRRVGYQETQYF. The DNA of the CDR3 is TGTGCCTCGAAAGGACAGGGTAGGAGAGTGGGGTACCAAGAGACCCAGTACTTC.

The chain is built from TRBV5-1 and TRBJ2-3; TRBD2 matches at 7 bases. Germline V gives CDR1 SGHRS, CDR2 YFSETQ. Trimming took 4 bases from V and 0 from J; bases not matched to a gene: 8. CDR3 size: 16 residues. The CDR3 DNA reads as TGCGCCAGCAGCCCTCCATCAGCGGGGAGCACAGATACGCAGTATTTT. It is translated as CASSPPSAGSTDTQYF.

V gene TRBV5-1 combines with J gene TRBJ2-7; 8 bases are a match to TRBD1. Germline CDR1 SGHRS, CDR2 YFSETQ. J was trimmed by 2 bases and V by 0 bases; bases with no gene match: 4. The length of the CDR3 is 15 residues. The CDR3 nucleotides are TGCGCCAGCAGCTTGGACGGGACAGGCCCCTACGAGCAGTACTTC. Translating it yields CASSLDGTGPYEQYF.

CDR3 nucleotide sequence: TGTGCCTGGAGTTCGGGGCAGGGGGGATGGTATGGCTACACCTTC. Translated, it gives CAWSSGQGGWYGYTF. The genes are TRBV30 and TRBJ1-2, with 7 bases identical to TRBD1. V dropped 2 bases and J dropped 5; count of bases not matched to a gene: 11. This CDR3 spans 15 amino acids. Per germline, CDR1 GTSNPN and CDR2 SVGIG (reference sequence). Combining the CDR3 with reference TRBV30 and TRBJ1-2 gives the whole variable domain SQTIHQWPATLVQPVGSPLSLECTVEGTSNPNLYWYRQAAGRGLQLLFYSVGIGQISSEVPQNLSASRPQDRQFILSSKKLLLSDSGFYLCAWSSGQGGWYGYTFGSGTRLTVV.

In this sample, this clone turned up once. The chain uses TRBV5-1 and TRBJ1-1; perhaps TRBD1 as D (5 bases). Per germline, CDR1 SGHRS and CDR2 YFSETQ. With 3 bases removed from V and 1 base from J, the gap between germline ends came to 10 bases. The CDR3 has 14 amino acids. CDR3 coding DNA: TGCGCCAGCAGCTCCGGGGGGGGGAACACTGAAGCTTTCTTT. It codes for CASSSGGGNTEAFF.

The gene calls are TRBV5-1 and TRBJ2-1; D is perhaps TRBD2 (5 bases). CDR1 is SGHRS and CDR2 is YFSETQ in the germline V gene. The CDR3 runs to 13 residues. Trimming pared 3 bases from V and 9 bases from J, leaving 13 bases between. CDR3 nucleotides: TGCGCCAGCAGCTCGCATGATCGGGGTGAGCAGTTCTTC. It specifies CASSSHDRGEQFF.

The chain couples TRBV9 to TRBJ2-7; TRBD2 might be the D (6 bases). The CDR3 loop spans 15 amino acids. The V end was cut by 0 bases, the J end by 2 bases, with 12 bases between. Germline CDR1 reads SGDLS; CDR2 reads YYNGEE. In DNA, the CDR3 is TGTGCCAGCAGCGTAGAGGCGGGAACCACCTACGAGCAGTACTTC. It specifies CASSVEAGTTYEQYF.

V and J are TRBV19 and TRBJ2-7, with D perhaps TRBD2 (5 bases). Per the germline V gene, CDR1 is LNHDA and CDR2 is SQIVND (reference sequence). Trimming left V 7 bases short and J 7 bases short, with 23 bases between. This CDR3 has 15 residues. The CDR3, as DNA: TGTGCCAGTAAACACACGGCACCGAATGCGGGTGAGCAGTACTTC. As protein: CASKHTAPNAGEQYF.

The chain links TRBV3-1 (or the pseudogene TRBV3-2) to TRBJ1-2, with TRBD1 matching over 11 bases. J lost 1 base, V lost 4 bases, and 5 bases had no gene match. CDR1 is LGHDT and CDR2 is YNNKEL in the germline V gene (reference sequence). The CDR3 totals 16 residues. The CDR3 nucleotides are TGTGCCAGCAGCCCCGGGACAGGGGGGAATAACTATGGCTACACCTTC. Protein: CASSPGTGGNNYGYTF.

This clone appeared a few times. The gene calls are TRBV7-2 and TRBJ2-5; D perhaps matches TRBD2 (5 bases). CDR3 length: 14 amino acids. Germline CDR1 reads SGHTA; CDR2 reads FQGNSA. The germline V and J ends were trimmed by 6 bases and 5 bases, with 16 bases remaining between them. CDR3 sequence (DNA): TGTGCCAGCAGTTTCTCCGGGGTTGGGGAGACCCAGTACTTC. Encoded protein: CASSFSGVGETQYF.

The chain couples TRBV7-9 to TRBJ1-3; D might be TRBD1 (6 bases). Trimming pared 8 bases from V and 0 bases from J, leaving 20 bases between. This CDR3 spans 17 amino acids. The V gene's germline CDR1 is SEHNR and CDR2 FQNEAQ (reference sequence). Written as DNA, the CDR3 is TGTGCCAGCCACTTCACCGCGGGGGCTGACTCTGGAAACACCATATATTTT. It translates to CASHFTAGADSGNTIYF.

The CDR3 DNA sequence: TGCGCCAGCAGCCTCAAACAGGGGATGAACACTGAAGCTTTCTTT. Protein sequence: CASSLKQGMNTEAFF. The chain carries TRBV4-1 and TRBJ1-1, with 7 bases lining up with TRBD1. V dropped 4 bases and J dropped 0; count of bases not matched to a gene: 5. The CDR3 loop spans 15 amino acids. Germline CDR1 reads MGHRA; CDR2 reads YSYEKL.

The genes are TRBV5-8 and TRBJ1-1, with D possibly TRBD1 on 6 matching bases. V lost 4 bases to trimming and J lost 8 bases, with 18 bases between them. CDR3 length: 14 amino acids. The germline V gene encodes CDR1 SGHTS and CDR2 YDEGEE. The CDR3 sequence is CASSPPPGQYEAFF. CDR3 bases: TGTGCCAGCAGCCCTCCGCCGGGACAATACGAAGCTTTCTTT.

The chain combines TRBV11-2 with TRBJ1-1, with D maybe TRBD1 (5 bases). Germline V lookup: CDR1 SGHAT, CDR2 FQNNGV. V lost 0 bases, J lost 3 bases, and 8 bases lay in between. This CDR3 comprises 14 residues. This chain's CDR3 is CASSLDWGDTEAFF. The CDR3, as DNA: TGTGCCAGCAGCTTAGATTGGGGGGACACTGAAGCTTTCTTT.

This clone was counted only a few times. The gene calls are TRBV28 and TRBJ1-5; 9 nucleotides align to TRBD1. This CDR3 contains 17 residues. The V gene end was trimmed by 2 bases and the J gene end by 6 bases; junction bases not matched to a gene: 11. Germline CDR1 is MDHEN and CDR2 is SYDVKM. In DNA, the CDR3 is TGTGCCAGCAGTTTAGGCGGGACAGGGTCCCTAGGTCAGCCCCAGCATTTT. Translating it yields CASSLGGTGSLGQPQHF.